The 16 T cell receptor beta chains below were found in one sample sequenced in a study of molecular identifiers for immune sequencing clone quantification. From the PCR reads, TCRdb called clonotypes with MiXCR, one entry per CDR3 protein. The sample lists hundreds of thousands of distinct CDR3 sequences, approximately 24% occurring once. Input material: naive CD8+ T cells from blood, with Jurkat cell RNA spiked in. The subset denotes: FACS-sorted CD8+CD4-CCR7+CD45RA+ naive T cells. All receptors come from a human donor in good health. Some libraries in this study had Jurkat cell RNA spiked in.

V usage is TRBV27 and J usage is TRBJ1-1; D is ambiguous. CDR1 and CDR2 from the germline V gene are MNHEY and SMNVEV (reference sequence). The CDR3 consists of 14 residues. V was pared by 7 bases and J by 2 bases, with 14 bases between. The CDR3: CASTTSGVNTEAFF. CDR3 DNA: TGTGCCAGCACTACCAGCGGGGTAAACACTGAAGCTTTCTTT.

Many counts were recorded for this clonotype. J is TRBJ2-1 and V is TRBV28; possibly TRBD1 for D (5 bases). V gave up 4 bases and J gave up 5 bases, with 15 bases separating them. Germline V gene data show CDR1 as MDHEN and CDR2 as SYDVKM. The CDR3 spans 15 residues. The CDR3 nucleotides are TGTGCCAGCAGTTCCGTTCTGGGGCCCGACAATGAGCAGTTCTTC. It translates to CASSSVLGPDNEQFF.

This clonotype was counted at least ten times. The chain carries TRBV5-3 and TRBJ1-1, with a weak D call TRBD1 (5 bases). TRBV5-3 is an ORF, and what it does is uncertain. This CDR3 is built from 14 residues. V lost 8 bases and J 5 bases, leaving 19 bases between the germline ends. CDR3 loop: CASSPPLGQTEAFF. The CDR3 DNA reads as TGTGCCAGCAGCCCACCCCTGGGGCAAACTGAAGCTTTCTTT.

The sample holds many counts of this clonotype. The chain carries TRBV7-2 and TRBJ2-3, with 8 bases lining up with TRBD2. Per germline, CDR1 SGHTA and CDR2 FQGNSA. V was clipped by 3 bases and J by 1 base; unmatched bases: 6. This CDR3 has 16 amino acids. The CDR3 DNA follows: TGTGCCAGCAGCTTCCTAGCGGGCCTAGGCACAGATACGCAGTATTTT. Translation gives CASSFLAGLGTDTQYF.

The CDR3 region is CASSIAEGPYEQYF. The DNA of the CDR3 is TGTGCCAGTAGTATAGCTGAGGGGCCCTACGAGCAGTACTTC. The gene calls are TRBV19 and TRBJ2-7; D assignment may be TRBD1 or TRBD2 (5 bases each). CDR3 length: 14 residues. V was cut by 1 base and J by 2 bases, with 9 bases left in between. The V gene's germline CDR1 is LNHDA and CDR2 SQIVND (reference sequence).

At least ten counts were recorded for this clonotype. The J gene is TRBJ1-2, the V gene TRBV6-2 or TRBV6-3; D gene ambiguous. Trimming pared 0 bases from V and 3 bases from J, leaving 8 bases between. This CDR3 spans 14 amino acids. Looked up from germline, CDR1 is MNHEY and CDR2 is SVGEGT. The CDR3 region has the DNA TGTGCCAGCAGTTACTCTTTGGAGTACTATGGCTACACCTTC. It is translated as CASSYSLEYYGYTF.

As concerns this clonotype: Sequence at one end of the junction differs from germline and may be a read error. This rearrangement joins TRBV4-3 to TRBJ2-3; D remains unclear. The CDR3 consists of 14 residues. Germline lookup yields CDR1 LGHNA and CDR2 YSLEER. The CDR3: CASSQEILPVTRYF. DNA of the CDR3: TGCGCCAGCAGCCAAGAAATTCTGCCGGTTACGCGGTATTTT.

Many counts were recorded for this clonotype. The V gene is TRBV18, the J gene TRBJ1-5; a possible D gene is TRBD1 (5 bases). The CDR3 covers 13 residues. Germline CDR1 is KGHSH and CDR2 is LQKENI. Trimming took 0 bases from V and 7 from J, leaving 7 bases between them. As DNA, the CDR3 is TGTGCCAGCTCACCACCGACAGCCCAGCCCCAGCATTTT. Its translation is CASSPPTAQPQHF.

The sample holds a few counts of this clonotype. The chain uses TRBV7-2 and TRBJ2-7; D is tentatively TRBD1 or TRBD2 (7 bases each). The CDR3 consists of 16 residues. Between the trimmed V and J ends, which lost 5 bases and 4 bases, there was a span of 21 bases. Germline assignment: CDR1 SGHTA and CDR2 FQGNSA. DNA of the CDR3: TGTGCCAGCAGCCCCAGGGGGGGCCCCAACCTTTACGAGCAGTACTTC. As protein: CASSPRGGPNLYEQYF.

Details on this clonotype: Compared with germline, one end of the junction differs, possibly owing to a read error. The chain joins TRBV7-6 to TRBJ2-7; weak D call: TRBD2 (6 bases). The germline CDR1 and CDR2 sequences are SGHVS and FNYEAQ. The CDR3 totals 16 residues. The DNA of the CDR3 is TGTGCCAGCGGCTTCTCCGGGACTTCAAGCTCCTACGAGCAGTACTTC. It codes for CASGFSGTSSSYEQYF. Using reference TRBV7-6 and TRBJ2-7 for the parts outside the CDR3, the full variable domain is GAGVSQSPRYKVTKRGQDVALRCDPISGHVSLYWYRQALGQGPEFLTYFNYEAQQDKSGLPNDRFSAERPEGSISTLTIQRTEQRDSAMYRCASGFSGTSSSYEQYFGPGTRLTVT.

This clonotype was detected a few times. The chain has TRBV7-9 and TRBJ2-7; no firm D call. The germline V and J ends were trimmed by 5 bases and 5 bases, with 10 bases remaining between them. Germline assignment: CDR1 SEHNR and CDR2 FQNEAQ (reference sequence). There are 12 residues in the CDR3. This CDR3 is CASSQTRHEQYF. As DNA, the CDR3 is TGTGCCAGCAGCCAGACCCGGCACGAGCAGTACTTC. The full variable domain, in which reference TRBV7-9 and TRBJ2-7 provide the parts outside the CDR3, is DTGVSQNPRHKITKRGQNVTFRCDPISEHNRLYWYRQTLGQGPEFLTYFQNEAQLEKSRLLSDRFSAERPKGSFSTLEIQRTEQGDSAMYLCASSQTRHEQYFGPGTRLTVT.

This clonotype turned up a few times. The chain links TRBV15 to TRBJ2-7, with D maybe TRBD2 (5 bases). Trimming removed 0 bases from V and 9 bases from J, with 18 bases in between. CDR1 is LNHNV and CDR2 is YYDKDF in the germline V gene (reference sequence). The CDR3 is 15 residues long. CDR3 nucleotide sequence: TGTGCCACCAGCAGAGATAGGGCTGGAGGTCGAGGGCAGTACTTC. Translated, it gives CATSRDRAGGRGQYF.

This sequence joins TRBV29-1 and TRBJ1-2; the D is unclear. From germline, CDR1 is SQVTM and CDR2 ANQGSEA. CDR3 length: 12 amino acids. V shed 4 bases and J shed 4 bases, with 10 bases lying between them. The CDR3 DNA is TGCAGCGTTGTAGGAGAAGGCTATGGCTACACCTTC. Residues: CSVVGEGYGYTF.

This clonotype was observed a single time. A read error may explain this, as a much larger clone is one base away. V usage is TRBV19 and J usage is TRBJ1-5; 9 bases match TRBD1. From germline, CDR1 is LNHDA and CDR2 SQIVND (reference sequence). The CDR3 consists of 17 residues. CDR3 sequence (DNA): TGTGCCAATAGTAATTTTAAGGGACAGGGTAGCAATCAGCCCCAGCATTTT. Its translation is CANSNFKGQGSNQPQHF.

This clonotype was picked up a small number of times. The chain is built from TRBV13 and TRBJ2-1; 8 bases fit TRBD1. This CDR3 comprises 14 residues. CDR1 is PRHDT and CDR2 is FYEKMQ in the germline V gene (reference sequence). After removal of 4 bases from V and 10 bases from J, the junction contained 9 bases not matched to a gene. CDR3 nucleotide sequence: TGTGCCAGCAGCTCTCGTGGACAGGGACGGGAGCAGTTCTTC. Translating it yields CASSSRGQGREQFF.

J is TRBJ2-7 and V is TRBV27; D is perhaps TRBD1 (6 bases). The germline CDR1 and CDR2 sequences are MNHEY and SMNVEV (reference sequence). The CDR3 runs 13 residues. V was shortened by 5 bases and J by 3 bases, with 11 bases between the two germline ends. The CDR3 DNA is TGTGCCAGCAGTCCCCAGACAGGCTACGAGCAGTACTTC. It specifies CASSPQTGYEQYF.